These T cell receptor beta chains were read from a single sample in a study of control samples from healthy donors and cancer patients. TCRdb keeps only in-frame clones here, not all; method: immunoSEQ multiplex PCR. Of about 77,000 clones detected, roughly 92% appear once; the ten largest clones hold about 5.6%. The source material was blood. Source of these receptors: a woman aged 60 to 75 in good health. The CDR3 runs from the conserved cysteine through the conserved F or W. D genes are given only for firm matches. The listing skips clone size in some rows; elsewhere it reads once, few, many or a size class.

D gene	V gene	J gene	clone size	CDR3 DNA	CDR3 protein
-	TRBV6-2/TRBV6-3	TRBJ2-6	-	TGTGCCAGCAGTCGGACCGAGAGCTCTGGGGCCAACGTCCTGACTTTC	CASSRTESSGANVLTF
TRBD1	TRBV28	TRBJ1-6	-	TGTGCCAGCAGCATACGACAGGGCAATTCACCCCTCCACTTT	CASSIRQGNSPLHF
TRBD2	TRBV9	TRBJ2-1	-	TGTGCCAGCAGCGCTCCTAGCGGGAGGAGTGATGAGCAGTTCTTC	CASSAPSGRSDEQFF
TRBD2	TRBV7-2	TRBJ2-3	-	TGTGCCAGCAGCACGAGACTAGCGGGAAGCACAGATACGCAGTATTTT	CASSTRLAGSTDTQYF
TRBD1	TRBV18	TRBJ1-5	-	TGTGCCAGCTCACCCGGGACAGTCAGCAATCAGCCCCAGCATTTT	CASSPGTVSNQPQHF
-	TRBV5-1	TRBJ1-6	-	TGCGCCAGCAGCCAAATCCCGGGACATCCTAATTCACCCCTCCACTTT	CASSQIPGHPNSPLHF
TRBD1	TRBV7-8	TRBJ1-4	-	TGTGCCAGCACCAGGGGGCGAGTCGTTGAAAAACTGTTTTTT	CASTRGRVVEKLFF
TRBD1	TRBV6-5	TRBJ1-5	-	TGTGCCCGCACCGCGGGACAGTTGAATCAGCCCCAGCATTTT	CARTAGQLNQPQHF
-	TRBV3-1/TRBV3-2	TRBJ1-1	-	TGTGCCAGCAGCCAAGGGGGGGAGGCTGAAGCTTTCTTT	CASSQGGEAEAFF
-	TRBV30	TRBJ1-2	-	TGTGCCTGGAGTGTTGGTCGCGGTATCTATGGCTACACCTTC	CAWSVGRGIYGYTF
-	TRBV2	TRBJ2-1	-	TGTGCCTCTCAGAGGGGTAATCCTCAGTTCTTC	CASQRGNPQFF
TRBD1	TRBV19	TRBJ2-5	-	TGTGCCAGTAGCCAACATAGGACAGGGGAGATTGCCCAGTACTTC	CASSQHRTGEIAQYF
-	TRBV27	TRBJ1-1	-	TGTGCCAGCAGTCAGAGGCACACGAACACTGAAGCTTTCTTT	CASSQRHTNTEAFF
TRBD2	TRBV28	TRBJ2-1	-	TGTGCCAGCAGCGGGGGAGCTAGCGGGAGTTTTTACAATGAGCAGTTCTTC	CASSGGASGSFYNEQFF
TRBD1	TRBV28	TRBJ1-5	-	TGTGCCAGCAGTTTTCCGGGACAGGGAGAGAAATACAATCAGCCCCAGCATTTT	CASSFPGQGEKYNQPQHF
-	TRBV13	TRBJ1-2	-	TGTGCCAGCAGCTTACAAATGAGTAACTATGGCTACACCTTC	CASSLQMSNYGYTF
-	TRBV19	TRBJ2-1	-	TGTGCCAGTAGTATAACAACGACCAGACGAACGCAAAACAATGAGCAGTTCTTC	CASSITTTRRTQNNEQFF
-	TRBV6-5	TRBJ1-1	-	TGTGCCAGCAGTTACGGGAAACAGGGAGAGACTGAAGCTTTCTTT	CASSYGKQGETEAFF
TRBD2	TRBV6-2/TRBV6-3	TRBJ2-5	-	TGTGCCAGCAGTTACTCCCACAGGGTGATGGCTAGCGGGCAAGAGACCCAGTACTTC	CASSYSHRVMASGQETQYF
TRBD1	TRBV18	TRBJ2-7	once	TGTGCCAGCTCACCTTCCGGGACAGGTATTTACGAGCAGTACTTC	CASSPSGTGIYEQYF